This entry describes one T cell receptor beta chain. Per the original methods: How many nucleated cells were present was estimated from reference gene primer amplification. Clones were sequenced by immunoSEQ multiplex PCR, and TCRdb holds only the in-frame ones, with some missing. The DNA gave D and trimming, while V, J and clone size come from that table. The sample contains 50,000 or so clones, around 83% of which appear only once. The sample belongs to a study of blood T cell repertoires in COVID-19. Across the study: Specimens from acute and convalescent COVID-19 originated in the United States, Italy and Spain. T cells, B-cell-depleted T cells, or PBMCs supplied cDNA or gDNA.

The TCR sequence derives from a man in his 60s with active COVID-19. Source material: peripheral blood.

Here the CDR3 DNA reads TGTGCCAGCAGTGGACAGGGGGCTAGGTATGGCTACACCTTC. Translating it yields CASSGQGARYGYTF. The V call is TRBV27, the J call TRBJ1-2, with 11 bases matching TRBD1. The V gene end was trimmed by 5 bases and the J gene end by 5 bases; junction bases not matched to a gene: 4. CDR1 and CDR2 from the germline V gene are MNHEY and SMNVEV (reference sequence). This CDR3 contains 14 residues.